This TCR beta chain derives from a study of shared clonotypes between healthy human individuals. CDR1 is SGHRS, CDR2 YFSETQ, per germline. CDR3 length equals 14 residues. The V and J ends lost 4 bases and 3 bases, in that order; junction bases with no gene match: 7. Study-level points and caveats: In the sorted subsets, rarefaction showed sequencing was incomplete despite large depth. It was observed that 5% to 6.5% of naive CD4 clonotypes were shared across a few donors.

This clone was seen a single time. Its specificity is not known. Per the original data handling: In the immunoSEQ data, sequences were junction-only and lacked quality scores, so filtering differed. Data came from immunoSEQ multiplex PCR; TCRdb stores just in-frame clones and leaves some out. The V and J calls and clone size come from that table; D and trimming were worked out from the DNA. The repertoire holds some 2,100,000 clones, with roughly 95% as singletons. The sequenced material came from naive CD4+ T cells sorted from blood. Subset specified: CD45RA+ positively selected. The J gene is TRBJ2-7, the V gene TRBV5-1; 7 nucleotides match TRBD1. This clonotype was obtained from a man between 18 and 29 years old in good health. In DNA, the CDR3 is TGCGCCAGCAGCCTGACAGGGCTACGCTACGAGCAGTACTTC. Its translation is CASSLTGLRYEQYF.